This TCR beta chain was retrieved from a study of PD-L1 blockade in urothelial cancer. Across the whole study: Atezolizumab (1,200 mg intravenously every 3 weeks) began around 2014 for patients. About 90% of the 29 patients comprised males who had bladder-origin urothelial cancer. Broader study findings: Survival was better when pretreatment blood TCR clonality fell below the median.

A word on this clone: No antigen is known for it.

Between 1 and 8 samples per patient were obtained, pretreatment and on-treatment. Sequencing was performed with immunoSEQ multiplex PCR; in TCRdb, only in-frame clones are kept and a portion is missing. The data contain over 45,000 clones, just over 85% of them singletons. CDR3 size: 14 residues. Germline CDR1 MDHEN, CDR2 SYDVKM. V lost 1 base and J 6 bases, leaving 7 bases between the germline ends. This receptor was taken from a man aged 50-59 years with urothelial cancer. V usage is TRBV28 and J usage is TRBJ1-6; tentatively, D is TRBD1 (6 bases). The source was PBMCs, collected around atezolizumab (anti-PD-L1) treatment. The CDR3 coding sequence is TGTGCCAGCAGTTTATCAGGGGTTAATTCACCCCTCCACTTT. Translated, it gives CASSLSGVNSPLHF.